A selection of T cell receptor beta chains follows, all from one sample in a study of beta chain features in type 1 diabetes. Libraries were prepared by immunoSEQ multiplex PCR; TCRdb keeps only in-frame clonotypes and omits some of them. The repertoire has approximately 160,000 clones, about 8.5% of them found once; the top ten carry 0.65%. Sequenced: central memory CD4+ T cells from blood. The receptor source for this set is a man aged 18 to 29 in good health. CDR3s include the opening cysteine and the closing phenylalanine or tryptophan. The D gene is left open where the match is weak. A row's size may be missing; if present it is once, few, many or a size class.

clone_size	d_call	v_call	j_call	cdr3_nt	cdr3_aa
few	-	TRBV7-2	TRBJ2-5	TGTGCCAGCAGCCCGAGGAGGGGGCGAGAGACCCAGTACTTC	CASSPRRGRETQYF
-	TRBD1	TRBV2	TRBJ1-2	TGTGCCAGCAATAGGGGGCGTGAAGGCTACACCTTC	CASNRGREGYTF
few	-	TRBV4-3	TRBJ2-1	TGCGCCAGCAGCCAAGATGTCGAGCTCGAGCAGTTCTTC	CASSQDVELEQFF
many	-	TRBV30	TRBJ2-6	TGTGCCTGGAGCAGGTCCAGCTCTGGGGCCAACGTCCTGACTTTC	CAWSRSSSGANVLTF
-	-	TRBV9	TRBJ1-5	TGTGCCAGCAGCTCAGGGGAGCTATTGGCGCCCCAGCATTTT	CASSSGELLAPQHF
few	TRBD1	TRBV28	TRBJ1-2	TGTGCCAGCCTGCCTGGGACAGGGGATCGCTATGGCTACACCTTC	CASLPGTGDRYGYTF
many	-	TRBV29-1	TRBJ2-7	TGCAGCGTCAATAACAGGGTGGGCGACGAGCAGTACTTC	CSVNNRVGDEQYF
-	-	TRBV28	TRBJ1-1	TGTGCCCACGGAGGGGCCACTGAAGCTTTCTTT	CAHGGATEAFF
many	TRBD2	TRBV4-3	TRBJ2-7	TGCGCCAGCAGCCCGACTAGCGGGAGATCCGAGCAGTACTTC	CASSPTSGRSEQYF
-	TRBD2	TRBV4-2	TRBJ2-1	TGTGCCAGCAGCGGACTAGCGGGGGGGCGTGATAATGAGCAGTTCTTC	CASSGLAGGRDNEQFF
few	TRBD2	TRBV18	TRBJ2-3	TGTGCCAGCTCACCGGAGCGGGGGGATACGCAGTATTTT	CASSPERGDTQYF
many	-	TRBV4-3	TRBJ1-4	TGCGCCAGCAGCCAAGTGTCAGGGGAAGGTGAAAAACTGTTTTTT	CASSQVSGEGEKLFF
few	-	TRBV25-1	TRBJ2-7	TGTGCCAGCAGTTGGAATACAGGCTACGAGCAGTACTTC	CASSWNTGYEQYF
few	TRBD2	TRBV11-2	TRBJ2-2	TGTGCCAGCAGCTTAGAAACGACTAGCGGGATTGGTGGGGAGCTGTTTTTT	CASSLETTSGIGGELFF
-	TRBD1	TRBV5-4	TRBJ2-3	TGTGCCAGCAGCCCGGACAGGCGGCGCACAGATACGCAGTATTTT	CASSPDRRRTDTQYF
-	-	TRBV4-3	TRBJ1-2	TGCGCCAGCAGCCAAGAGGACTCCACGGACTATGGCTACACCTTC	CASSQEDSTDYGYTF
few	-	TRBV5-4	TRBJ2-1	TGTGCCAGCAGCTTGGTGGGGGGAAATGAGCAGTTCTTC	CASSLVGGNEQFF
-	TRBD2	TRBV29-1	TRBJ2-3	TGCAGCGTTAGCGGGGTAAATACGCAGTATTTT	CSVSGVNTQYF
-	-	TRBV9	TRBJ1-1	TGTGCCAGCAGCGAGAAGTTGAGGGAGAACACTGAAGCTTTCTTT	CASSEKLRENTEAFF
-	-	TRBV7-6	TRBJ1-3	TGTGCCAGCAGCTTAATGCAGGGCCTTGGAAACACCATATATTTT	CASSLMQGLGNTIYF
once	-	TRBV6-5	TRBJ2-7	TGTGCCAGCAGTCAAGGGACAAGCCCTCCTACGAGGCAGTACTTC	CASSQGTSPPTRQYF
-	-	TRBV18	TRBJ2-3	TGTGCCAGCTCACTAGGGACATTCACAGATACGCAGTATTTT	CASSLGTFTDTQYF
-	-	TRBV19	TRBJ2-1	TGTGCCAGTGGCGTAGCGCAAGGCCACAATGAGCAGTTCTTC	CASGVAQGHNEQFF
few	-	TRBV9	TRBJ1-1	TGTGCCAGCAGCTCTTACACCTCGAACACTGAAGCTTTCTTT	CASSSYTSNTEAFF
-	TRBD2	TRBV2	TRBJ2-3	TGTGCCAGCAGTCCAAGACTAGCCATTCCGCCAGATACGCAGTATTTT	CASSPRLAIPPDTQYF
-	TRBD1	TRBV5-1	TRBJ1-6	TGCGCCAGCAGCTCGGACAGGGGTAATTCACCCCTCCACTTT	CASSSDRGNSPLHF
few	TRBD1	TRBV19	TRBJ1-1	TGTGCCAGTAGTCCCTCCCGGGACAGGGGGGACACTGAAGCTTTCTTT	CASSPSRDRGDTEAFF
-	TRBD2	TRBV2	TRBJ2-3	TGTGCCAGTTCAGCGGGACGCACAGATACGCAGTATTTT	CASSAGRTDTQYF
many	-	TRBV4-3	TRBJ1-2	TGCGCCAGCAGCCAACTTGACAGAGCCGGGGGCTACACCTTC	CASSQLDRAGGYTF
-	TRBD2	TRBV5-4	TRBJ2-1	TGTGCCAGCAGCCCATCGACTAGCGGGACATACAATGAGCAGTTCTTC	CASSPSTSGTYNEQFF
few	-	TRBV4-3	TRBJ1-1	TGCGCCAGCAGTCGGCAGGCGAACACTGAAGCTTTCTTT	CASSRQANTEAFF
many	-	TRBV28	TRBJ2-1	TGTGCCAGCAGTTTATACAGTTTGGATAATGAGCAGTTCTTC	CASSLYSLDNEQFF
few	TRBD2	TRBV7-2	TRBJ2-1	TGTGCCAGCAGCCTTAGCGGGGGGTCCAACAATGAGCAGTTCTTC	CASSLSGGSNNEQFF
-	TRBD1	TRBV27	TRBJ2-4	TGTGCCAGCAGCCGGACAGGGAACGGAAACATTCAGTACTTC	CASSRTGNGNIQYF
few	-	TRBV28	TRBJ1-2	TGTGCCAGCAGCCTACAGGGTGGCGGCTACACCTTC	CASSLQGGGYTF
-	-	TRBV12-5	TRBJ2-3	TGTGCTAGCGGGGAAGCAGATACGCAGTATTTT	CASGEADTQYF
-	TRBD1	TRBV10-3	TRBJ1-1	TGTGCCATCAGTGACGACAGGGCGACTGAAGCTTTCTTT	CAISDDRATEAFF
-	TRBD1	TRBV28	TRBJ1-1	TGTGCCAGCAGTTTCAACAGGGGAACTGAAGCTTTCTTT	CASSFNRGTEAFF
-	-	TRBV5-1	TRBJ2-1	TGCGCCAGCAGCATGACCGTCCAGGGGACCTACAATGAGCAGTTCTTC	CASSMTVQGTYNEQFF
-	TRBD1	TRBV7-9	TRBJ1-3	TGTGCCAGCAGGATCACGGACAGGGGTGGTGGAAACACCATATATTTT	CASRITDRGGGNTIYF
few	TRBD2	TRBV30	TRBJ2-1	TGTGCCTGGAGAAGCGGGGGGGCTCTGAATGAGCAGTTCTTC	CAWRSGGALNEQFF
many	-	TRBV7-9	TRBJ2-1	TGTGCCAGCAGCTTCCTATCCTCGACATATGGTGAGCAGTTCTTC	CASSFLSSTYGEQFF
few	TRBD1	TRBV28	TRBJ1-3	TGTGCCAGCACCAAACCAGGGACAGGGCTCTCTGGAAACACCATATATTTT	CASTKPGTGLSGNTIYF
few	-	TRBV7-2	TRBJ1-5	TGTGCCAGCAGCTTAACGGTTTTTGGCACAGATTATAGCAATCAGCCCCAGCATTTT	CASSLTVFGTDYSNQPQHF
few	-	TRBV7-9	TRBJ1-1	TGTGCCAGCAGCGCACAGGGTGGGAGCACTGAAGCTTTCTTT	CASSAQGGSTEAFF
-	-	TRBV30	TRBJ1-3	TGTGCCTGGAGTGTACTAGGGGGCTCTGGAAACACCATATATTTT	CAWSVLGGSGNTIYF
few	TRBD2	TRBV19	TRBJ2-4	TGTGCCAGTAGTAAGGGACTAGCGGACAATAAAAACATTCAGTACTTC	CASSKGLADNKNIQYF
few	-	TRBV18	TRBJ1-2	TGTGCCAGCTCACCCTCGGACAGTAAGGAGTATGGCTACACCTTC	CASSPSDSKEYGYTF
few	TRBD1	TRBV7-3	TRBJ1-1	TGTGCCAGCAGCAGACAGGGGGGCACTGAAGCTTTCTTT	CASSRQGGTEAFF
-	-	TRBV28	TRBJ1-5	TGTGCCAGCAGCCCACGTAAAGAGGGGGGGAATCAGCCCCAGCATTTT	CASSPRKEGGNQPQHF
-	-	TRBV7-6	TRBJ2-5	TGTGCCAGCAGCTTCTTTGGGCAGACCCAGTACTTC	CASSFFGQTQYF
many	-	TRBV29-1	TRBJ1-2	TGCAGCGTTGCGGAGGAAATGGGATACGGCTACACCTTC	CSVAEEMGYGYTF
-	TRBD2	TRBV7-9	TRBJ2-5	TGTGCCAGCAGCTTAGCGCGGGATAGCGGGGGGGCCCAAGAGACCCAGTACTTC	CASSLARDSGGAQETQYF
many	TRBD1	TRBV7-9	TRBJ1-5	TGTGCCAGCAGTCGGACCGGGACAGAACTCTATAGCAATCAGCCCCAGCATTTT	CASSRTGTELYSNQPQHF
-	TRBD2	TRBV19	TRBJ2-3	TGTGCCAGTAGGGATCGCGGGGGGGCCGGTTCAGATACGCAGTATTTT	CASRDRGGAGSDTQYF